The present TCR beta chain was sequenced within a study of neurological immune-mediated disorders. The cDNA was generated through 5'RACE incorporating 10-nucleotide random UMIs. A single run covered 15-18 subjects with over 170 million TCR-beta sequences. TCRdb analysed the 5' RACE reads with MiXCR anew, one entry per CDR3 protein. This table has about 55,000 distinct CDR3 sequences, approximately 4.4% appearing once. The germline gives CDR1 SGHDT, CDR2 YYEEEE. CDR3 length: 13 residues. The V and J ends lost 4 bases and 5 bases respectively, with 12 bases between them. Study observations and caveats: Expanded clones shared no CDR3 amino acid sequences across subjects, suggesting private repertoires in all groups.

This clonotype was seen at least ten times. What it binds is unknown. PBMCs numbering 2 million and stored at -80 C yielded the unsorted libraries. The sequence was obtained from a man in his forties or fifties with multiple sclerosis. This sequence joins TRBV5-6 and TRBJ1-2; D uncertain. Sample: PBMCs. DNA for the CDR3: TGTGCCAGCAGCCCAGGACGAGGGTATGGCTACACCTTC. It codes for CASSPGRGYGYTF.